The next 20 T cell receptor beta chains were all read from a single sample in a study of blood T cell repertoires in COVID-19. Only in-frame clones appear in the TCRdb table, and some are missing; sequencing was by immunoSEQ multiplex PCR. The data show fewer than 300,000 clones, approximately 91% seen once. Sequences were obtained from peripheral blood. These receptors were obtained from a person between 18 and 35 years old with COVID-19, enrolled during active disease.

This chain joins TRBV5-1 and TRBJ1-4; a weak D match, TRBD1 (5 bases). The germline gives CDR1 SGHRS, CDR2 YFSETQ. V shed 4 bases and J shed 7 bases, with 17 bases lying between them. This CDR3 is built from 15 residues. The CDR3 DNA is TGCGCCAGCAGCGACGGAGGGGAAGAACGTGAAAAACTGTTTTTT. Protein product: CASSDGGEEREKLFF.

V and J are TRBV9 and TRBJ1-6; TRBD1 is a possible D gene (6 bases). V was shortened by 0 bases and J by 7 bases, with 11 bases between the two germline ends. This CDR3 has 15 residues. CDR1 SGDLS and CDR2 YYNGEE come from the germline V gene. CDR3 residues: CASSVGSGANSPLHF. The DNA for the CDR3 is TGTGCCAGCAGCGTAGGGTCAGGGGCAAATTCACCCCTCCACTTT.

The rearrangement uses TRBV7-9 and TRBJ2-5; D possibly corresponds to TRBD2 (5 bases). Germline V gene lookup returns CDR1 SEHNR and CDR2 FQNEAQ (reference sequence). The V gene lost 8 bases and the J gene lost 1 base, with 8 bases spanning the gap. This CDR3 spans 12 amino acids. The CDR3 DNA is TGTGCCAGCGAGGGCAGCCAAGAGACCCAGTACTTC. Amino acid sequence: CASEGSQETQYF.

The chain employs TRBV11-2 and TRBJ2-5, with TRBD2 identical over 11 bases. V lost 1 base, J lost 7 bases, and 11 bases stayed unmatched. Germline V gene lookup returns CDR1 SGHAT and CDR2 FQNNGV. This CDR3 has 17 amino acids. The CDR3 here is CASSLGSGLAERVTQYF. The CDR3 DNA is TGTGCCAGCAGCTTAGGTTCGGGACTAGCGGAGAGGGTGACCCAGTACTTC. Looking up the rest from reference TRBV11-2 and TRBJ2-5 gives the full variable domain: EAGVAQSPRYKIIEKRQSVAFWCNPISGHATLYWYQQILGQGPKLLIQFQNNGVVDDSQLPKDRFSAERLKGVDSTLKIQPAKLEDSAVYLCASSLGSGLAERVTQYFGPGTRLLVL.

V gene TRBV2 combines with J gene TRBJ2-2; TRBD1 might be the D (6 bases). Deletions cut 2 bases from V and 5 bases from J, with 12 bases between. CDR1 is SNHLY, CDR2 FYNNEI, per germline. This CDR3 is built from 15 residues. The CDR3: CASSELGALTGELFF. Here the CDR3 DNA reads TGTGCCAGCAGTGAATTGGGGGCGTTAACCGGGGAGCTGTTTTTT.

The rearrangement uses TRBV2 and TRBJ1-1; 7 nucleotides align to TRBD1. The germline V gene encodes CDR1 SNHLY and CDR2 FYNNEI. The CDR3 is 14 amino acids. Trimming removed 4 bases from V and 4 bases from J; junction bases left unmatched: 6. The CDR3 sequence is CASSGQGRGTEAFF. The DNA of the CDR3 is TGTGCCAGCAGTGGACAGGGACGGGGCACTGAAGCTTTCTTT.

This clone was detected a few times. The J gene is TRBJ1-1, the V gene TRBV3-1 (or the pseudogene TRBV3-2); D call uncertain. The V end lost 0 bases, the J end lost 10 bases, and 9 bases lay between the germline ends. CDR1 and CDR2 (germline): LGHDT, YNNKEL (reference sequence). The CDR3 runs to 12 residues. CDR3: CASSQDEKAAFF. The CDR3 DNA is TGTGCCAGCAGCCAAGATGAGAAAGCAGCTTTCTTT.

V and J are TRBV10-2 and TRBJ2-7; 7 positions match TRBD2. The germline V gene has CDR1 WSHSY and CDR2 SAAADI. The CDR3 is made up of 15 amino acids. J lost 6 bases, V lost 2 bases, and 10 bases had no gene match. CDR3: CASSETSGITGEQYF. The CDR3 nucleotides are TGCGCCAGCAGTGAGACCAGCGGGATCACGGGCGAGCAGTACTTC.

The chain combines TRBV9 with TRBJ2-3, with 7 positions matching TRBD2. This CDR3 is built from 18 residues. Germline V gives CDR1 SGDLS, CDR2 YYNGEE. The V and J ends lost 0 bases and 1 base, in that order; junction bases with no gene match: 11. The CDR3: CASSVAYQKRDGTDTQYF. As DNA, the CDR3 is TGTGCCAGCAGCGTAGCTTATCAGAAGCGGGACGGCACAGATACGCAGTATTTT. Full variable domain (rest looked up from reference TRBV9 and TRBJ2-3): DSGVTQTPKHLITATGQRVTLRCSPRSGDLSVYWYQQSLDQGLQFLIQYYNGEERAKGNILERFSAQQFPDLHSELNLSSLELGDSALYFCASSVAYQKRDGTDTQYFGPGTRLTVL.

The chain combines TRBV3-1 (or the pseudogene TRBV3-2) with TRBJ2-7; 9 nucleotides match TRBD2. Germline V CDR1 and CDR2: LGHDT, YNNKEL (reference sequence). Trimming removed 1 base from V and 3 bases from J; junction bases left unmatched: 4. The length of the CDR3 is 15 residues. The CDR3 DNA follows: TGTGCCAGCAGCCAAGGCGGGACTAGCATCTACGAGCAGTACTTC. Protein sequence: CASSQGGTSIYEQYF.

This clone appeared once. CDR3 amino acids: CASSGGIATNEKLFF. The DNA for the CDR3 is TGTGCCAGCAGCGGAGGCATCGCAACTAATGAAAAACTGTTTTTT. The chain carries TRBV5-4 and TRBJ1-4, with no clear D. The CDR3 covers 15 residues. Germline loops: CDR1 SGHNT, CDR2 YYREEE (reference sequence). The V end lost 4 bases, the J end lost 0 bases, and 10 bases lay between the germline ends.

The J gene is TRBJ2-7, the V gene TRBV2; D is uncertain. CDR1 is SNHLY, CDR2 FYNNEI, per germline. The CDR3 totals 12 residues. With 5 bases removed from V and 3 bases from J, the gap between germline ends came to 8 bases. The CDR3 protein is CASSYQDYEQYF. As DNA, the CDR3 is TGTGCCAGCAGTTACCAGGACTACGAGCAGTACTTC.

The gene calls are TRBV2 and TRBJ1-2; D remains ambiguous. The CDR3 contains 15 residues. V gave up 4 bases and J gave up 3 bases, with 15 bases separating them. The V gene's germline CDR1 is SNHLY and CDR2 FYNNEI. The CDR3 DNA follows: TGTGCCAGCAGTGGATTTGGAGTGGAGTACTATGGCTACACCTTC. Translation: CASSGFGVEYYGYTF.

This clone has a handful of counts. In DNA form, the CDR3 reads TGTGCCAGCAGCTCACAGGGTAGTCAGCCCCAGCATTTT. Translation: CASSSQGSQPQHF. This chain joins TRBV7-9 and TRBJ1-5, with D possibly being TRBD1 (6 bases). Trimming stripped 4 bases from V and 6 bases from J, with 10 bases between. This CDR3 has 13 residues. Germline loops: CDR1 SEHNR, CDR2 FQNEAQ (reference sequence).

The chain is built from TRBV5-4 and TRBJ2-7, with a tentative D call TRBD2 (6 bases). The CDR3 extends over 18 amino acids. Between the trimmed V and J ends, which lost 1 base and 3 bases, there was a span of 23 bases. CDR1 SGHNT and CDR2 YYREEE come from the germline V gene (reference sequence). The CDR3 region has the DNA TGTGCCAGCAGCTTGAGGGACTCCGGCTCCGGGGCTGACTACGAGCAGTACTTC. Amino acids: CASSLRDSGSGADYEQYF.

The chain carries TRBV11-2 and TRBJ2-1; no definite D call. CDR3 length: 16 amino acids. Per germline, CDR1 SGHAT and CDR2 FQNNGV. The germline V and J ends were trimmed by 1 base and 0 bases, with 10 bases remaining between them. The CDR3 region is CASSLVAQSSYNEQFF. The CDR3 nucleotides are TGTGCCAGCAGCTTAGTAGCCCAGAGCTCCTACAATGAGCAGTTCTTC.

The chain uses TRBV5-1 and TRBJ1-5; 9 positions match TRBD1. CDR3 length: 15 amino acids. V lost 4 bases and J lost 6; bases outside the gene matches: 8. Germline CDR1 is SGHRS and CDR2 is YFSETQ. Here the CDR3 DNA reads TGCGCCAGCAGCCCCACGGGACAGGGCGGTCAGCCCCAGCATTTT. It specifies CASSPTGQGGQPQHF.

V usage is TRBV6-5 and J usage is TRBJ1-2; perhaps TRBD1 as D (5 bases). The germline V gene has CDR1 MNHEY and CDR2 SVGAGI. The CDR3 contains 12 residues. The V end was cut by 8 bases, the J end by 4 bases, with 11 bases between. CDR3 loop: CASLDKLYGYTF. Written as DNA, the CDR3 is TGTGCCAGCCTGGACAAGCTCTATGGCTACACCTTC.

The chain has TRBV7-3 and TRBJ2-7; possibly TRBD1 for D (6 bases). The CDR3 loop spans 15 amino acids. The germline V gene encodes CDR1 SGHTA and CDR2 FQGTGA. The V gene lost 3 bases and the J gene lost 2 bases, with 14 bases spanning the gap. The CDR3 here is CASSLGAGAPYEQYF. The CDR3 DNA is TGTGCCAGCAGCTTGGGGGCAGGGGCCCCCTACGAGCAGTACTTC.

The chain employs TRBV9 and TRBJ1-2, with D possibly being TRBD1 (6 bases). Trimming pared 3 bases from V and 2 bases from J, leaving 14 bases between. The length of the CDR3 is 15 residues. Germline lookup yields CDR1 SGDLS and CDR2 YYNGEE. The CDR3 here is CASSGGRQGNYGYTF. CDR3 DNA sequence: TGTGCCAGCAGCGGGGGTCGCCAGGGGAACTATGGCTACACCTTC.